This T cell receptor (beta chain) comes out of a study of CD8+CD57+ T cells in acquired aplastic anemia. Study-wide points: No significant patient-versus-control difference appeared in CD8+ Simpson's diversity.

Turning to this clonotype: Its antigen remains unknown.

Profiling of TCR beta VDJ combinations and CDR3 sequences used genomic DNA as template. Each CDR3 protein is one row after TCRdb ran MiXCR on the reads. Seen here are about 70,000 distinct CDR3 sequences, roughly half observed once, and the top ten hold about 8.3%. The TCR comes from a human donor in good health, serving as a control. Sequencing was done on a sample of sorted CD4+, CD8+, or CD8+CD57+ T cells (not recorded which) from PBMCs.

The CDR3 sequence is CASSAQGWTGELFF. CDR3 sequence (DNA): TGTGCCAGCAGTGCCCAGGGTTGGACCGGGGAGCTGTTTTTT. The chain couples TRBV2 to TRBJ2-2; the D gene is possibly TRBD1 (5 bases). Trimming left V 4 bases short and J 5 bases short, with 11 bases between. Germline CDR1 SNHLY, CDR2 FYNNEI. The CDR3 spans 14 residues.